The sequence of this TCR beta chain was determined in a study of identical twins. Each CDR3 protein gets one entry after TCRdb re-called the 5' RACE reads with MiXCR. The repertoire holds under 300,000 distinct CDR3 sequences, with around 15% as singletons. This clonotype was seen only a few times. Its antigen is not identified. Overall study findings and caveats: The models gave estimates that fell short of the out-of-frame TCR alpha sharing seen in monozygotic twins. In drawing conclusions, the study used cross-sectional statistical analysis and did not follow the same donors. In cord blood, abundant beta clonotypes had fewer insertions; memory showed no trend.

This CDR3 has 16 residues. V lost 2 bases, J lost 0 bases, and 13 bases lay in between. Germline-derived CDR1 and CDR2 are KGHSH and LQKENI. The specimen was memory (CD45RO+) T cells sorted from blood. This receptor was identified in a woman between 18 and 29 years old in good health. The chain recombines TRBV18 with TRBJ1-2; D gene unclear. Written as DNA, the CDR3 is TGTGCCAGCTCACCATCCCCGCTTGGAGCTAACTATGGCTACACCTTC. Translated, it gives CASSPSPLGANYGYTF.